The 5 T cell receptor beta chains given below trace back to one sample, sequenced in a study of blood T cell repertoires in COVID-19. TCRdb keeps only in-frame clones here, not all; method: immunoSEQ multiplex PCR. The profile shows about 480,000 clones, 87% of them singletons. The sequenced material came from PBMCs or T cells enriched from blood (not recorded which). These receptors all come from a woman between 18 and 29 years old with acute COVID-19.

In its sample, this clone was seen a few times. The J gene is TRBJ2-1, the V gene TRBV5-4; maybe TRBD2 (5 bases). The CDR3 consists of 14 residues. Deletions cut 1 base from V and 4 bases from J, with 9 bases between. CDR1 and CDR2 from the germline V gene are SGHNT and YYREEE (reference sequence). The CDR3 loop reads CASSLMTGYNEQFF. CDR3 sequence (DNA): TGTGCCAGCAGCTTGATGACGGGATACAATGAGCAGTTCTTC.

The chain employs TRBV9 and TRBJ1-2; 8 bases match TRBD1. The CDR3 spans 14 residues. The germline gives CDR1 SGDLS, CDR2 YYNGEE. The junction had 6 bases not matched to a gene; V was cut back by 2 bases and J by 6 bases. Here the CDR3 reads CASSVGGQGHGYTF. The CDR3 DNA sequence: TGTGCCAGCAGCGTGGGCGGACAGGGCCATGGCTACACCTTC.

The chain couples TRBV6-6 to TRBJ2-5; a possible D gene is TRBD1 (6 bases). CDR3 length: 12 residues. Deletions cut 7 bases from V and 6 bases from J, with 12 bases between. Germline V gene lookup returns CDR1 MNHNY and CDR2 SVGAGI (reference sequence). The CDR3 spells CASNYREQTQYF. The CDR3 DNA is TGTGCCAGCAACTACAGGGAACAGACCCAGTACTTC.

This chain connects TRBV19 to TRBJ2-3, with D possibly being TRBD1 (7 bases). Trimming took off 7 bases at V and 0 bases at J, with 17 bases between the two ends. Germline values: CDR1 LNHDA, CDR2 SQIVND (reference sequence). The CDR3 is 16 amino acids. This CDR3 is CASNPRGTASTDTQYF. As DNA, the CDR3 is TGTGCCAGTAACCCCCGGGGGACAGCTAGCACAGATACGCAGTATTTT.

This sequence joins TRBV19 and TRBJ2-5; a possible D gene is TRBD2 (6 bases). The germline V gene has CDR1 LNHDA and CDR2 SQIVND (reference sequence). The CDR3 is 13 amino acids. The V gene lost 10 bases and the J gene lost 4 bases, with 16 bases spanning the gap. The CDR3 region is CATRVAGLETQYF. In DNA, the CDR3 is TGTGCCACACGGGTTGCGGGGTTAGAGACCCAGTACTTC.